This T cell receptor (beta chain) came from a study of cytomegalovirus exposure and HLA in healthy donors. To note about this clone: The antigen is not known.

Germline-derived CDR1 and CDR2 are SNHLY and FYNNEI. With 8 bases removed from V and 5 bases from J, the gap between germline ends came to 13 bases. The CDR3 has 14 amino acids. The PCR had 60 Vbeta and 13 Jbeta primers. The data were produced by immunoSEQ multiplex PCR, yet TCRdb's version contains in-frame clones alone and is incomplete. The table has 140,000 or so clones, 70% to 80% seen once; the top ten hold 2.4%. The study's findings and limits: When analyzed later, a missense DCLRE1C variant was found to be linked to TCR beta V- and J-gene trimming.

The chain couples TRBV2 to TRBJ1-6; possibly TRBD1 for D (6 bases). Sequencing was carried out using PBMCs. The clonotype originates from a woman under 30 in good health and CMV-seropositive. CDR3 amino acids: CASGTTRDNSPLHF. The DNA of the CDR3 is TGTGCCAGCGGGACAACCCGTGATAATTCACCCCTCCACTTT.